This TCR beta chain was retrieved from a study of cytomegalovirus exposure and HLA in healthy donors. Both 60 Vbeta primers and 13 Jbeta primers went into the PCR. The protocol was immunoSEQ multiplex PCR, while the TCRdb copy is restricted to in-frame clones and leaves out a portion. The table includes around 140,000 clones, 88% detected once. CDR3 size: 12 residues. Germline-derived CDR1 and CDR2 are SGHTA and FQGNSA. Trimming shortened V by 10 bases and J by 2 bases, and 9 bases separated the two germline ends. The rearrangement uses TRBV7-2 and TRBJ1-3; D may be TRBD1 (6 bases). The receptor was derived from a woman between 40 and 50 years old in good health and CMV-seronegative. The sequenced sample was PBMCs. Here the CDR3 DNA reads TGTGCCACGGGGGGCCCTGGAAACACCATATATTTT. Its translation is CATGGPGNTIYF.